The entry below gives a single TCR beta chain sequence along with its context. Its specificity is unknown. A junction boundary mismatches the germline segment, possibly from a read error. This entry is derived from a study of T-cell memory formation after mild COVID-19. Study information: Largely, the TCR clusters proved donor specific. Study-wide findings and caveats: Contracting CD4+ clones were located mainly in CM and EM, and CD8+ clones in EMRA.

cDNA libraries for TCR alpha and TCR beta, carrying sample barcodes and UMIs, came from 5'RACE with constant-segment primers. From the 5' RACE reads, TCRdb called clonotypes with MiXCR, one entry per CDR3 protein. This table holds about 400,000 distinct CDR3 sequences, less than 25% found once. This CDR3 spans 15 amino acids. The TCR sequence derives from an adult woman who had mild COVID-19 (a few samples of this study predate the infection). Cell type and time point are not known. J is TRBJ2-5 and V is TRBV12-3 or TRBV12-4; TRBD1 is a possible D gene (5 bases). Sequenced: PBMCs or a T cell subset sorted from them (not recorded which). The CDR3 DNA sequence: TGTGCCAGCAGCTTAGCCGGTTGGGGCTCAGAGACCCAGTACTTC. Its protein is CASSLAGWGSETQYF.